The 32 T cell receptor beta chains reported below all come from one sample, sequenced in a study of beta chain features in type 1 diabetes. Expressed TCRB transcripts were sequenced because the entire RNA isolate underwent reverse transcription. Sequenced by immunoSEQ multiplex PCR; TCRdb stores in-frame clones only, minus some. There are about 150,000 clones in the sample; 7.5% to 8.5% occur only once, and roughly 0.46% lies in the top ten. Findings and caveats of the study: All four CD4+ subsets of Type 1 diabetes patients contained TCRB CDR3s that were moderately but significantly shorter.

Their target antigens are unknown. Sequenced material: central memory CD4+ T cells from blood. The receptor set was obtained from a man younger than 35 with type 1 diabetes.

There are a few counts of this clone. The CDR3 loop reads CASSARRGGPYNEQFF. CDR3 DNA sequence: TGCGCCAGCAGCGCCCGAAGGGGAGGGCCCTACAATGAGCAGTTCTTC. This chain joins TRBV4-1 and TRBJ2-1; the match to TRBD2 covers 7 bases. The V gene's germline CDR1 is MGHRA and CDR2 YSYEKL. V lost 5 bases, J lost 2 bases, and 9 bases stayed unmatched. The CDR3 has 16 amino acids.

This clone was detected only a few times. CDR3 DNA sequence: TGTGCCAGCAGCACCCACAGGGACCCTAGCACAGATACGCAGTATTTT. It encodes CASSTHRDPSTDTQYF. The chain couples TRBV21-1 to TRBJ2-3; the D call of TRBD1 is as the table states it, not checked on the DNA. TRBV21-1 is designated a pseudogene. The CDR3 runs to 16 residues.

The chain links TRBV5-1 to TRBJ1-5; D ambiguous. Trimming left V 0 bases short and J 2 bases short, with 6 bases between. CDR1 SGHRS and CDR2 YFSETQ come from the germline V gene. This CDR3 contains 14 residues. In DNA, the CDR3 is TGCGCCAGCAGCTTGGATTCGGGCAATCAGCCCCAGCATTTT. Amino acids: CASSLDSGNQPQHF. The full variable domain, in which reference TRBV5-1 and TRBJ1-5 provide the parts outside the CDR3, is KAGVTQTPRYLIKTRGQQVTLSCSPISGHRSVSWYQQTPGQGLQFLFEYFSETQRNKGNFPGRFSGRQFSNSRSEMNVSTLELGDSALYLCASSLDSGNQPQHFGDGTRLSIL.

This clone was seen more than once but under ten times. The rearrangement links TRBV7-2 to TRBJ1-2, with 9 nucleotides matching TRBD1. Germline V gene lookup returns CDR1 SGHTA and CDR2 FQGNSA. CDR3 length equals 14 residues. Trimming cost V 5 bases and J 7 bases; bases outside gene matches: 8. This CDR3 is CASSRPGQGGGYTF. The CDR3 nucleotides are TGTGCCAGCAGCCGACCGGGACAGGGAGGTGGCTACACCTTC.

In its sample, this clone was seen a few times. The rearrangement joins TRBV28 to TRBJ2-7, with TRBD1 as a possible D gene (5 bases). Germline CDR1 and CDR2: MDHEN and SYDVKM. The CDR3 extends over 13 amino acids. V was cut by 7 bases and J by 4 bases, with 14 bases left in between. CDR3 loop: CASKVGPGYEQYF. In DNA, the CDR3 is TGTGCCAGCAAGGTGGGGCCCGGGTACGAGCAGTACTTC. Full variable domain (outside the CDR3, taken from reference TRBV28 and TRBJ2-7): DVKVTQSSRYLVKRTGEKVFLECVQDMDHENMFWYRQDPGLGLRLIYFSYDVKMKEKGDIPEGYSVSREKKERFSLILESASTNQTSMYLCASKVGPGYEQYFGPGTRLTVT.

This clone was found many times. The V gene is TRBV5-1, the J gene TRBJ2-3; D is uncertain. This CDR3 contains 13 residues. Germline V gene sequence: CDR1 SGHRS, CDR2 YFSETQ. Trimming took 4 bases from V and 3 from J, leaving 9 bases between them. CDR3 loop: CASSLGSTDTQYF. The CDR3 DNA reads TGCGCCAGCAGCCTAGGATCAACAGATACGCAGTATTTT.

This clone was detected only a few times. The CDR3 nucleotides read TGTGCCAGCAGCGTAGCCGGACAAACTCCCTACGAGCAGTACTTC. Amino acids: CASSVAGQTPYEQYF. The chain has TRBV9 and TRBJ2-7; D might be TRBD1 (5 bases). This CDR3 has 15 residues. The germline V and J ends were trimmed by 0 bases and 2 bases, with 12 bases remaining between them. The germline V gene has CDR1 SGDLS and CDR2 YYNGEE. The complete variable domain, with remaining parts taken from reference TRBV9 and TRBJ2-7, reads DSGVTQTPKHLITATGQRVTLRCSPRSGDLSVYWYQQSLDQGLQFLIQYYNGEERAKGNILERFSAQQFPDLHSELNLSSLELGDSALYFCASSVAGQTPYEQYFGPGTRLTVT.

A word on this clone: This sample also contains other DNA sequences that code for the same CDR3. The chain recombines TRBV30 with TRBJ2-3; TRBD2 agrees at 8 bases. Germline V gene data show CDR1 as GTSNPN and CDR2 as SVGIG (reference sequence). The J segment lost 6 bases and the V segment lost 3 bases, leaving 2 bases of the junction unmatched. This CDR3 has 12 amino acids. In DNA, the CDR3 is TGTGCCTGGAGCCCGGGGGGGGATACGCAGTATTTT. This sequence encodes CAWSPGGDTQYF.

This clone was seen repeatedly, ten times or more. Other DNA sequences in the same sample also yield this CDR3. The chain couples TRBV6-5 to TRBJ1-2; no definite D call. V was cut by 4 bases and J by 7 bases, with 10 bases left in between. Per the germline V gene, CDR1 is MNHEY and CDR2 is SVGAGI. The CDR3 runs to 12 residues. CDR3 residues: CASSSLVGGYTF. The CDR3 DNA sequence: TGTGCCAGCAGTTCCCTAGTGGGTGGCTACACCTTC.

Only a few counts were recorded for this clone. The V gene is TRBV5-1, the J gene TRBJ2-3; 8 bases match TRBD1. Germline assignment: CDR1 SGHRS and CDR2 YFSETQ. V was clipped by 0 bases and J by 4 bases; unmatched bases: 4. This CDR3 spans 15 amino acids. The CDR3 coding sequence is TGCGCCAGCAGCTTGGCTGCGACAGGGGCAGATACGCAGTATTTT. Its translation is CASSLAATGADTQYF. Variable domain in full (rest from reference TRBV5-1 and TRBJ2-3): KAGVTQTPRYLIKTRGQQVTLSCSPISGHRSVSWYQQTPGQGLQFLFEYFSETQRNKGNFPGRFSGRQFSNSRSEMNVSTLELGDSALYLCASSLAATGADTQYFGPGTRLTVL.

The chain is built from TRBV11-2 and TRBJ2-7, with 10 positions matching TRBD1. Germline-derived CDR1 and CDR2 are SGHAT and FQNNGV. Trimming at V came to 5 bases and at J to 6 bases, leaving 13 bases not matched to a gene. The CDR3 is 16 residues long. In nucleotides, the CDR3 is TGTGCCAGCAGCCCCCAACCCTCCGGGACAGGGGCCGAGCAGTACTTC. It codes for CASSPQPSGTGAEQYF.

This chain links TRBV7-2 with TRBJ1-4; weak D call: TRBD1 (6 bases). The germline V gene encodes CDR1 SGHTA and CDR2 FQGNSA. CDR3 length: 13 amino acids. V lost 6 bases, J lost 13 bases, and 18 bases lay in between. The CDR3 sequence: CASSSLGVGGLFF. CDR3 nucleotides: TGTGCCAGCAGTTCTCTGGGGGTAGGGGGACTGTTTTTT.

The chain joins TRBV28 to TRBJ1-5; TRBD1 might be the D (5 bases). Per the germline V gene, CDR1 is MDHEN and CDR2 is SYDVKM. The germline V and J ends were trimmed by 6 bases and 3 bases, with 12 bases remaining between them. The CDR3 runs to 14 residues. CDR3 residues: CASRGGTINQPQHF. The DNA of the CDR3 is TGTGCCAGCAGGGGCGGGACTATCAATCAGCCCCAGCATTTT.

This clone came up a few times. The chain is built from TRBV7-2 and TRBJ2-4, with 8 bases fitting TRBD1. Germline lookup yields CDR1 SGHTA and CDR2 FQGNSA. J was trimmed by 7 bases and V by 4 bases; bases with no gene match: 6. The CDR3 loop spans 14 amino acids. In DNA, the CDR3 is TGTGCCAGCAGCTCAAAGACAGGGGTCAACATTCAGTACTTC. It translates to CASSSKTGVNIQYF.

In its sample, this clone was seen a few times. This chain uses TRBV7-9 with TRBJ2-7; TRBD2 agrees at 8 bases. Trimming at V came to 0 bases and at J to 4 bases, leaving 8 bases not matched to a gene. This CDR3 has 16 amino acids. The germline gives CDR1 SEHNR, CDR2 FQNEAQ (reference sequence). Here the CDR3 reads CASSLALGVAGYEQYF. CDR3 bases: TGTGCCAGCAGCTTAGCACTCGGGGTAGCGGGATACGAGCAGTACTTC.

This clone was seen ten or more times. The CDR3 here is CAWSRTVNYGYTF. DNA for the CDR3: TGTGCCTGGAGCAGGACAGTTAACTATGGCTACACCTTC. The chain is built from TRBV30 and TRBJ1-2; D perhaps matches TRBD1 (6 bases). Germline CDR1 and CDR2: GTSNPN and SVGIG (reference sequence). The CDR3 totals 13 residues. The germline V and J ends were trimmed by 3 bases and 1 base, with 9 bases remaining between them. Full variable domain (missing parts from reference TRBV30 and TRBJ1-2): SQTIHQWPATLVQPVGSPLSLECTVEGTSNPNLYWYRQAAGRGLQLLFYSVGIGQISSEVPQNLSASRPQDRQFILSSKKLLLSDSGFYLCAWSRTVNYGYTFGSGTRLTVV.

This clone was observed at least ten times. V is TRBV21-1 and J is TRBJ1-2. TRBV21-1 is tagged as a pseudogene. The CDR3 runs to 14 residues. CDR3: CASSKVAAPDGYTF. The CDR3 nucleotides are TGTGCCAGCAGCAAAGTGGCGGCCCCAGATGGCTACACCTTC.

This clone has more than one count but fewer than ten. Written as DNA, the CDR3 is TGTGCCATCAGTGAACAGGCTCTCCCTAACTCACCCCTCCACTTT. It specifies CAISEQALPNSPLHF. The chain joins TRBV10-3 to TRBJ1-6, with D maybe TRBD1 (5 bases). The germline V and J ends were trimmed by 3 bases and 10 bases, with 16 bases remaining between them. CDR3 length: 15 amino acids. The V gene's germline CDR1 is ENHRY and CDR2 SYGVKD.

This clone was counted ten times or more. The rearrangement uses TRBV28 and TRBJ2-7; 7 bases are shared with TRBD1. The CDR3 contains 16 residues. V trimming: 0 bases; J trimming: 5 bases; junction bases outside the gene matches: 10. Germline CDR1 MDHEN, CDR2 SYDVKM. CDR3 loop: CASSLWAPTTGDEQYF. CDR3 DNA: TGTGCCAGCAGTTTATGGGCCCCGACCACAGGGGACGAGCAGTACTTC.

The chain links TRBV6-5 to TRBJ2-6, with D possibly being TRBD1 (6 bases). V lost 2 bases and J 4 bases, leaving 9 bases between the germline ends. From germline, CDR1 is MNHEY and CDR2 SVGAGI. This CDR3 is 15 amino acids long. The CDR3 DNA reads TGTGCCAGCAGTTACGACAGGTTCGGGGCCAACGTCCTGACTTTC. As protein: CASSYDRFGANVLTF.

This rearrangement joins TRBV28 to TRBJ1-1; 7 nucleotides line up with TRBD1. The J segment lost 4 bases and the V segment lost 6 bases, leaving 5 bases of the junction unmatched. From germline, CDR1 is MDHEN and CDR2 SYDVKM. CDR3 length: 13 residues. In DNA, the CDR3 is TGTGCCAGCAGACGACAGGGCCTCACTGAAGCTTTCTTT. Encoded protein: CASRRQGLTEAFF.

The chain links TRBV5-6 to TRBJ1-5; 7 bases align to TRBD1. Germline CDR1 is SGHDT and CDR2 is YYEEEE. The CDR3 sequence is 15 residues long. V lost 1 base, J lost 3 bases, and 4 bases stayed unmatched. CDR3 loop: CASSLLGGPNQPQHF. The CDR3 DNA follows: TGTGCCAGCAGCTTGTTAGGGGGCCCCAATCAGCCCCAGCATTTT.

Only a few counts were recorded for this clone. This rearrangement joins TRBV7-2 to TRBJ1-4, with D tentatively TRBD1 (5 bases). This CDR3 is built from 16 residues. Per germline, CDR1 SGHTA and CDR2 FQGNSA. V was pared by 3 bases and J by 3 bases, with 14 bases between. The CDR3 nucleotides are TGTGCCAGCAGCTTCCGGATAGGGGACTCTAATGAAAAACTGTTTTTT. As protein: CASSFRIGDSNEKLFF.

In this sample, this clone turned up a few times. V gene TRBV10-3 combines with J gene TRBJ2-7; 10 bases fit TRBD2. V lost 5 bases and J lost 5; bases outside the gene matches: 6. This CDR3 region has 14 residues. In germline, CDR1 is ENHRY, CDR2 SYGVKD. CDR3 nucleotides: TGTGCCATCAGTTCTAGCGGGAGACAGCACGAGCAGTACTTC. It codes for CAISSSGRQHEQYF.

This clone showed up just a few times. The rearrangement joins TRBV30 to TRBJ1-2, with D unresolved. V was clipped by 3 bases and J by 5 bases, with 7 bases between them. Germline CDR1 GTSNPN, CDR2 SVGIG (reference sequence). The CDR3 totals 11 residues. The CDR3 spells CAWRSTYGYTF. The DNA for the CDR3 is TGTGCCTGGAGATCGACATATGGCTACACCTTC.

This clone was counted between two and nine times. The rearrangement joins TRBV10-2 to TRBJ2-1, with 12 positions matching TRBD2. J was trimmed by 6 bases and V by 4 bases; bases with no gene match: 1. CDR3 length equals 14 residues. Germline values: CDR1 WSHSY, CDR2 SAAADI. CDR3 bases: TGCGCCAGCAGTGGACTAGCGGGAGTCAATGAGCAGTTCTTC. Its protein is CASSGLAGVNEQFF.

The chain has TRBV4-2 and TRBJ1-2, with 12 bases aligning to TRBD1. Trimming took 0 bases from V and 8 from J; bases not matched to a gene: 7. CDR1 and CDR2 (germline): LGHNA, YNFKEQ. CDR3 length: 16 residues. The CDR3 DNA reads as TGTGCCAGCAGCCAAGAAGGTTTGGGACAGGGGGCGGGCTACACCTTC. Protein sequence: CASSQEGLGQGAGYTF.

This clone came up a few times. This chain connects TRBV7-9 to TRBJ2-2; TRBD2 agrees at 14 bases. Germline V gene sequence: CDR1 SEHNR, CDR2 FQNEAQ (reference sequence). V dropped 5 bases and J dropped 4; count of bases not matched to a gene: 12. The CDR3 is 19 amino acids. This CDR3 reads CASSAPPGLAGVATGELFF. Here the CDR3 DNA reads TGTGCCAGCAGCGCCCCGCCGGGACTAGCGGGAGTTGCCACCGGGGAGCTGTTTTTT.

This clone was recorded a few times. The chain combines TRBV7-9 with TRBJ2-5; 15 positions agree with TRBD2. The CDR3 has 17 residues. The germline CDR1 and CDR2 sequences are SEHNR and FQNEAQ (reference sequence). Unmatched junction bases numbered 7, after V lost 3 bases and J lost 5 bases. As DNA, the CDR3 is TGTGCCAGCAGCTTCGGACTAGCGGGGGGGAGGCGTGAGACCCAGTACTTC. Protein: CASSFGLAGGRRETQYF.

V and J are TRBV7-8 and TRBJ1-5; 10 bases fit TRBD1. Germline V CDR1 and CDR2: SGHVS, FQNEAQ. CDR3 length: 15 residues. Trimming took 2 bases from V and 8 from J; bases not matched to a gene: 6. The CDR3 protein is CASSLSRTGGKPQHF. In DNA form, the CDR3 reads TGTGCCAGCAGCTTATCCCGGACAGGGGGAAAGCCCCAGCATTTT.

The chain has TRBV27 and TRBJ2-7, with a tentative D call TRBD2 (5 bases). CDR3 size: 15 residues. Trimming shortened V by 2 bases and J by 3 bases, and 14 bases separated the two germline ends. Germline-derived CDR1 and CDR2 are MNHEY and SMNVEV (reference sequence). CDR3 nucleotides: TGTGCCAGCAGTTTACAAGGACTGATGTTCTACGAGCAGTACTTC. Its protein is CASSLQGLMFYEQYF.

This chain's CDR3 is CATSSSGQGHQPQHF. As DNA, the CDR3 is TGTGCCACCAGCAGCTCGGGACAGGGTCATCAGCCCCAGCATTTT. This rearrangement joins TRBV15 to TRBJ1-5; 9 bases align to TRBD1. The germline gives CDR1 LNHNV, CDR2 YYDKDF (reference sequence). CDR3 length: 15 residues. After removal of 3 bases from V and 5 bases from J, the junction contained 5 bases not matched to a gene.